What follows are 28 T cell receptor beta chains derived from one specimen sequenced in a study of cytomegalovirus exposure and HLA in healthy donors. Researchers ran the PCR with 60 Vbeta and 13 Jbeta primers. Using immunoSEQ multiplex PCR, the repertoire was profiled, and TCRdb retains in-frame clones only, with some absent. The table lists fewer than 200,000 clones, roughly 87% of them singletons. The material sequenced was PBMCs. These receptors all stem from a woman in her forties or fifties in good health and CMV-seronegative.

V and J are TRBV5-1 and TRBJ1-1, with D possibly matching TRBD1 (6 bases). CDR1 and CDR2 from the germline V gene are SGHRS and YFSETQ. This CDR3 is built from 14 residues. The V end lost 4 bases, the J end lost 2 bases, and 12 bases lay between the germline ends. CDR3 DNA: TGCGCCAGCAGCGGGGGGGCAGGAAACACTGAAGCTTTCTTT. Its protein product is CASSGGAGNTEAFF.

The genes are TRBV5-4 and TRBJ2-7; TRBD1 is a possible D gene (5 bases). This CDR3 contains 14 residues. V was trimmed by 0 bases and J by 0 bases, leaving 7 bases between them. Germline CDR1 SGHNT, CDR2 YYREEE (reference sequence). The CDR3 here is CASSLGRGSYEQYF. CDR3 in DNA: TGTGCCAGCAGCTTGGGAAGGGGCTCCTACGAGCAGTACTTC.

The rearrangement uses TRBV6-5 and TRBJ2-6, with D unclear. CDR1 and CDR2 from the germline V gene are MNHEY and SVGAGI. Trimming stripped 11 bases from V and 2 bases from J, with 7 bases between. The CDR3 has 12 amino acids. This chain's CDR3 is CASQTGANVLTF. CDR3 in DNA: TGTGCCTCCCAAACTGGGGCCAACGTCCTGACTTTC.

The genes are TRBV30 and TRBJ2-5; TRBD1 is a possible D gene (5 bases). The CDR3 loop spans 13 amino acids. Germline-derived CDR1 and CDR2 are GTSNPN and SVGIG (reference sequence). With 1 base removed from V and 5 bases from J, the gap between germline ends came to 11 bases. The CDR3 region is CAWSAGHGETQYF. CDR3 nucleotides: TGTGCCTGGAGTGCAGGGCACGGGGAGACCCAGTACTTC.

The rearrangement uses TRBV7-6 and TRBJ1-1, with 9 bases fitting TRBD1. The germline V gene has CDR1 SGHVS and CDR2 FNYEAQ. This CDR3 contains 15 residues. Trimming took 0 bases from V and 5 from J; bases not matched to a gene: 4. CDR3 nucleotide sequence: TGTGCCAGCAGCTTAGCGGGACAGGGTGTAACTGAAGCTTTCTTT. Residues: CASSLAGQGVTEAFF.

This clone came up a few times. The rearrangement joins TRBV4-2 to TRBJ1-4, with 11 positions matching TRBD1. CDR3 length: 15 amino acids. J gave up 8 bases and V 6 bases, and 8 bases lay outside the gene matches. CDR1 LGHNA and CDR2 YNFKEQ come from the germline V gene. This CDR3 is CASSPRGTGGEKLFF. The CDR3, as DNA: TGTGCCAGCAGTCCTAGGGGGACAGGGGGGGAAAAACTGTTTTTT.

The chain joins TRBV7-8 to TRBJ1-2; D is perhaps TRBD1 (5 bases). V lost 5 bases to trimming and J lost 4 bases, with 11 bases between them. The germline V gene encodes CDR1 SGHVS and CDR2 FQNEAQ. This CDR3 is 13 amino acids long. The CDR3 sequence: CASSKQDFYGYTF. The CDR3 DNA sequence: TGTGCCAGCAGCAAACAGGATTTCTATGGCTACACCTTC.

V is TRBV5-6 and J is TRBJ2-7; 8 positions match TRBD1. The germline gives CDR1 SGHDT, CDR2 YYEEEE. Losses at the gene ends were 3 bases for V and 5 bases for J; bases not matched to a gene: 1. CDR3 length equals 12 residues. The CDR3, as DNA: TGTGCCAGCAGCTGGGACAGGAACGAGCAGTACTTC. Translation: CASSWDRNEQYF.

The genes are TRBV5-1 and TRBJ2-7, with D possibly matching TRBD1 (7 bases). V was cut by 3 bases and J by 0 bases, with 13 bases left in between. The CDR3 extends over 15 amino acids. Germline V gives CDR1 SGHRS, CDR2 YFSETQ. CDR3 in amino acids: CASSWRDSSSYEQYF. CDR3 coding DNA: TGCGCCAGCAGCTGGAGGGACAGCAGCTCCTACGAGCAGTACTTC.

The chain couples TRBV6-5 to TRBJ2-2; D gene uncertain. There are 13 residues in the CDR3. V was shortened by 7 bases and J by 2 bases, with 8 bases between the two germline ends. The germline V gene has CDR1 MNHEY and CDR2 SVGAGI. This CDR3 is CASIHRNTGELFF. The CDR3, as DNA: TGTGCCAGCATCCACAGAAACACCGGGGAGCTGTTTTTT.

The rearrangement uses TRBV11-3 and TRBJ1-1; D unclear. Trimming cost V 5 bases and J 6 bases, with 16 bases left between them. The CDR3 has 14 residues. Looked up from germline, CDR1 is SGHNT and CDR2 is YENEEA. CDR3 loop: CASSPQGTSSEAFF. The CDR3 coding sequence is TGTGCCAGCAGCCCCCAAGGTACTAGCTCTGAAGCTTTCTTT.

The chain is built from TRBV28 and TRBJ2-7, with 7 bases fitting TRBD1. Germline CDR1 reads MDHEN; CDR2 reads SYDVKM. CDR3 length equals 13 residues. The V and J ends lost 7 bases and 3 bases, in that order; junction bases with no gene match: 6. CDR3 sequence: CASTTGQLYEQYF. The CDR3 DNA reads TGTGCCAGCACCACGGGACAGCTCTACGAGCAGTACTTC.

The rearrangement uses TRBV2 and TRBJ2-7; 8 nucleotides align to TRBD1. The trim removed 8 bases at V and 5 bases at J, leaving 8 bases unmatched. The CDR3 runs 13 residues. The germline CDR1 and CDR2 sequences are SNHLY and FYNNEI. CDR3 sequence (DNA): TGTGCCAGCTGCTGGACAGGGAATAACGAGCAGTACTTC. It is translated as CASCWTGNNEQYF.

This chain links TRBV12-2 with TRBJ2-7; TRBD2 is the table's D call, not checked against the DNA. TRBV12-2 represents a pseudogene. This CDR3 spans 18 amino acids. The CDR3 DNA reads as TGTGCAAGTCGCACCCCCGACTCTGAAATTTTCAACGCCTACGAGCAGTACTTC. Encoded protein: CASRTPDSEIFNAYEQYF.

The V and J genes are TRBV6-5 and TRBJ2-1, with a weak D call TRBD2 (5 bases). V was shortened by 6 bases and J by 4 bases, with 13 bases between the two germline ends. Germline assignment: CDR1 MNHEY and CDR2 SVGAGI. The CDR3 has 14 amino acids. The CDR3 DNA follows: TGTGCCAGCAGGACCGCAGAGGGTTACAATGAGCAGTTCTTC. The encoded protein is CASRTAEGYNEQFF.

The chain links TRBV29-1 to TRBJ2-1, with D hard to call. The CDR3 spans 12 residues. V dropped 0 bases and J dropped 9 bases, with 9 bases sitting between them. CDR1 and CDR2 (germline): SQVTM, ANQGSEA. CDR3 sequence (DNA): TGCAGCGTTGAAGACCCCGGCGGTGAGCAGTTCTTC. Amino acid sequence: CSVEDPGGEQFF.

About this clone: A read error may account for a junction end that differs from germline. The chain links TRBV10-1 to TRBJ2-2, with D tentatively TRBD1 (6 bases). The CDR3 totals 13 residues. Germline-derived CDR1 and CDR2 are WNHNN and SYGVQD (reference sequence). The CDR3 region has the DNA TGCGCCACCAGTAGAACAGGGACCGGGGAGCTGTTTTTT. Its translation: CATSRTGTGELFF.

This clone was seen only a few times. The CDR3 spells CASSAGRAGELFF. The CDR3 nucleotides read TGTGCCAGTAGTGCGGGGCGCGCCGGGGAGCTGTTTTTT. This chain joins TRBV19 and TRBJ2-2, with D possibly being TRBD2 (6 bases). Germline values: CDR1 LNHDA, CDR2 SQIVND (reference sequence). V gave up 5 bases and J gave up 6 bases, with 10 bases separating them. The CDR3 spans 13 residues.

The chain is built from TRBV6-5 and TRBJ2-4, with TRBD2 as a possible D gene (5 bases). The CDR3 covers 15 residues. V lost 7 bases to trimming and J lost 1 base, with 14 bases between them. Looked up from germline, CDR1 is MNHEY and CDR2 is SVGAGI. DNA for the CDR3: TGTGCCAGCAAGAGGGCAGCCCCGGCCAAAAACATTCAGTACTTC. Translating gives CASKRAAPAKNIQYF.

The V call is TRBV5-1, the J call TRBJ1-1; no firm D call. This CDR3 has 17 amino acids. Trimming pared 0 bases from V and 0 bases from J, leaving 15 bases between. The germline V gene has CDR1 SGHRS and CDR2 YFSETQ. The CDR3 is CASSLVGEVGMNTEAFF. CDR3 coding DNA: TGCGCCAGCAGCTTGGTCGGGGAAGTAGGGATGAACACTGAAGCTTTCTTT.

The chain links TRBV15 to TRBJ1-4; the D gene is possibly TRBD1 (6 bases). The V gene's germline CDR1 is LNHNV and CDR2 YYDKDF (reference sequence). The CDR3 is 18 residues long. V was pared by 0 bases and J by 7 bases, with 21 bases between. This CDR3 reads CATSRERQALTSGEKLFF. The CDR3 DNA follows: TGTGCCACCAGCAGAGAGAGACAGGCCCTTACCAGCGGTGAAAAACTGTTTTTT.

This clone was observed a handful of times. The chain employs TRBV7-9 and TRBJ2-5; the D gene is possibly TRBD2 (5 bases). This CDR3 is built from 13 residues. The V gene's germline CDR1 is SEHNR and CDR2 FQNEAQ (reference sequence). The ends were cut back, 1 base at V and 4 bases at J, with 7 bases in the middle. DNA for the CDR3: TGTGCCAGCAGCTTAGGCCTAGCAGAGACCCAGTACTTC. This sequence encodes CASSLGLAETQYF.

The CDR3 DNA is TGTGCCAGCAGCTTGGTTGGGGGCCCCAGCAATGAGCAGTTCTTC. Translating gives CASSLVGGPSNEQFF. This chain uses TRBV5-6 with TRBJ2-1, with D tentatively TRBD1 (6 bases). The CDR3 length is 15 residues. The V end lost 0 bases, the J end lost 6 bases, and 13 bases lay between the germline ends. Per germline, CDR1 SGHDT and CDR2 YYEEEE.

V gene TRBV7-9 combines with J gene TRBJ2-3; D is unclear. The CDR3 is 11 residues long. CDR1 and CDR2 (germline): SEHNR, FQNEAQ (reference sequence). The V gene lost 7 bases and the J gene lost 2 bases, with 4 bases spanning the gap. The CDR3 spells CASTSTDTQYF. The CDR3 nucleotides are TGTGCCAGCACCTCCACAGATACGCAGTATTTT.

The chain has TRBV5-1 and TRBJ2-1, with a weak D call TRBD2 (6 bases). Germline CDR1 reads SGHRS; CDR2 reads YFSETQ. This CDR3 is 11 amino acids long. V was cut by 5 bases and J by 7 bases, with 7 bases left in between. CDR3 residues: CASRAGNEQFF. Here the CDR3 DNA reads TGCGCCAGCAGGGCGGGGAATGAGCAGTTCTTC.

There are a few counts of this clone. This sequence joins TRBV28 and TRBJ2-7, with TRBD2 matching 12 bases. Germline lookup yields CDR1 MDHEN and CDR2 SYDVKM. This CDR3 spans 15 amino acids. The V and J ends lost 6 bases and 2 bases, in that order; junction bases with no gene match: 5. DNA for the CDR3: TGTGCCAGCAGCCCTAGCGGGGGGGCCCCCTACGAGCAGTACTTC. It encodes CASSPSGGAPYEQYF.

The chain uses TRBV14 and TRBJ2-7, with 10 positions matching TRBD2. CDR1 is SGHDN, CDR2 FVKESK, per germline. The CDR3 extends over 18 amino acids. Germline trimming cut 1 base from V and 0 bases from J; bases unmatched to any gene: 9. CDR3 bases: TGTGCCAGCAGCCAAGTAGGGCAGCGGGGGGGGAGCTCCTACGAGCAGTACTTC. Translated, it gives CASSQVGQRGGSSYEQYF.

The chain carries TRBV7-2 and TRBJ2-2; D is undetermined. CDR1 and CDR2 (germline): SGHTA, FQGNSA. The CDR3 runs 16 residues. V was clipped by 2 bases and J by 1 base, with 11 bases between them. The CDR3 loop reads CASSLMAPQNTGELFF. The CDR3 nucleotides are TGTGCCAGCAGCTTAATGGCCCCTCAGAACACCGGGGAGCTGTTTTTT.